Following are 15 T cell receptor beta chains from one sample sequenced in a study of T-cell reconstitution after alpha-beta-depleted transplantation in children (TCRdb year 2016). To prepare the library, PCR was applied. The data were produced on an Illumina HiSeq 2500. TCR libraries were prepared with molecular barcoding, using unique molecular identifiers to normalize TCRbeta repertoire quantification. TCRdb applied fastp at Q25 and MiXCR to the public reads, then kept only in-frame beta chains. Entries are consolidated by CDR3 protein sequence, retaining the most common genes and DNA. Across this sample there are about 18,000 distinct CDR3 sequences, with approximately 5.3% seen only once. The ten biggest clones cover roughly 6.4% of the sample. The meaning of the sample's treatment or condition label: allogeneic hematopoietic cell transplantation with graft depleted of TCRalphabeta T cells and CD19 B cells.

Sequenced here: PBMCs, sampled before TCRalphabeta/CD19-depleted stem cell transplant. These TCRs come from a boy aged 5-17 years with acute lymphoblastic leukemia, due to receive a stem cell transplant.

In this sample, this clonotype turned up many times. The chain couples TRBV13 to TRBJ1-1; weak D call: TRBD1 (5 bases). Germline lookup yields CDR1 PRHDT and CDR2 FYEKMQ (reference sequence). The length of the CDR3 is 15 residues. The germline V and J ends were trimmed by 0 bases and 0 bases, with 8 bases remaining between them. The CDR3 loop is CASSLGGVMNTEAFF. In nucleotides, the CDR3 is TGTGCCAGCAGCTTAGGGGGGGTCATGAACACTGAAGCTTTCTTT.

This clonotype was found many times. The J gene is TRBJ2-7, the V gene TRBV7-2; 11 bases fit TRBD2. The CDR3 is made up of 13 amino acids. Looked up from germline, CDR1 is SGHTA and CDR2 is FQGNSA. V trimming: 5 bases; J trimming: 7 bases; junction bases outside the gene matches: 4. The CDR3 loop is CASSLRTSGEQYF. The CDR3 DNA reads TGTGCCAGCAGCCTTCGGACTAGCGGGGAGCAGTACTTC.

This clonotype was found many times. V and J are TRBV6-6 and TRBJ1-2; D may be TRBD1 (5 bases). The CDR3 covers 13 residues. Deletions cut 6 bases from V and 5 bases from J, with 13 bases between. From germline, CDR1 is MNHNY and CDR2 SVGAGI (reference sequence). CDR3 amino acids: CASRRGSPYGYTF. Here the CDR3 DNA reads TGTGCCAGCAGAAGGGGTTCTCCTTATGGCTACACCTTC.

The table lists this clonotype with many counts. V and J are TRBV28 and TRBJ2-1; D remains unclear. V was trimmed by 6 bases and J by 6 bases, leaving 3 bases between them. Per germline, CDR1 MDHEN and CDR2 SYDVKM. This CDR3 is built from 10 residues. The CDR3 protein is CASRSNEQFF. Here the CDR3 DNA reads TGTGCCAGCAGATCCAATGAGCAGTTCTTC.

Ten or more counts support this clonotype. This rearrangement joins TRBV7-9 to TRBJ1-2; D gene unclear. The germline gives CDR1 SEHNR, CDR2 FQNEAQ (reference sequence). Trimming cost V 5 bases and J 4 bases, with 11 bases left between them. The CDR3 consists of 13 residues. CDR3 region: CASSPPDLYGYTF. The CDR3 region has the DNA TGTGCCAGCAGCCCCCCCGATCTCTATGGCTACACCTTC.

By proportion, this clonotype is medium-sized. The chain links TRBV24-1 to TRBJ1-5; TRBD1 is a possible D gene (5 bases). V was shortened by 11 bases and J by 3 bases, with 16 bases between the two germline ends. The CDR3 is made up of 14 amino acids. The germline CDR1 and CDR2 sequences are KGHDR and SFDVKD. The CDR3 sequence is CAIPGLNHNQPQHF. CDR3 coding DNA: TGTGCCATCCCGGGACTCAATCACAATCAGCCCCAGCATTTT.

This clonotype was detected ten times or more. The J gene is TRBJ1-1, the V gene TRBV7-9; the match to TRBD1 covers 7 bases. The V segment lost 1 base and the J segment 7 bases; nucleotides outside the gene matches: 3. This CDR3 is 13 amino acids long. CDR1 and CDR2 from the germline V gene are SEHNR and FQNEAQ (reference sequence). This CDR3 reads CASSLGAGGEAFF. The CDR3 coding sequence is TGTGCCAGCAGCTTAGGTGCAGGGGGTGAAGCTTTCTTT.

This clonotype was recorded many times. The chain couples TRBV7-9 to TRBJ1-2, with a possible D match to TRBD1 (5 bases). In germline, CDR1 is SEHNR, CDR2 FQNEAQ (reference sequence). V lost 5 bases and J lost 6, with 22 bases in between. The CDR3 runs to 16 residues. The CDR3 is CASSPDLYRGADGYTF. Here the CDR3 DNA reads TGTGCCAGCAGCCCAGACCTGTATCGGGGCGCGGATGGCTACACCTTC.

This clonotype was seen repeatedly, ten times or more. V usage is TRBV7-6 and J usage is TRBJ1-1; D is unclear. Germline values: CDR1 SGHVS, CDR2 FNYEAQ. V gave up 5 bases and J gave up 0 bases, with 7 bases separating them. This CDR3 is 13 amino acids long. CDR3 sequence: CASSTRLNTEAFF. Here the CDR3 DNA reads TGTGCCAGCAGCACCCGACTGAACACTGAAGCTTTCTTT.

This clonotype was counted at least ten times. The rearrangement links TRBV20-1 to TRBJ2-5; D is perhaps TRBD2 (6 bases). The length of the CDR3 is 13 residues. From germline, CDR1 is DFQATT and CDR2 SNEGSKA (reference sequence). Trimming cost V 5 bases and J 4 bases, with 14 bases left between them. The CDR3 bases are TGCAGTGCTCCACTAGTGGGAGGAGAGACCCAGTACTTC. This translates into CSAPLVGGETQYF.

This clonotype was recorded many times. This chain joins TRBV7-9 and TRBJ2-1; no definite D call. Germline values: CDR1 SEHNR, CDR2 FQNEAQ (reference sequence). CDR3 size: 12 residues. V lost 5 bases and J lost 6, with 8 bases in between. The CDR3 spells CASSPNFNEQFF. Written as DNA, the CDR3 is TGTGCCAGCAGCCCTAATTTCAATGAGCAGTTCTTC.

The chain joins TRBV19 to TRBJ1-2; a weak D match, TRBD1 (5 bases). The V gene lost 3 bases and the J gene lost 7 bases, with 12 bases spanning the gap. CDR1 and CDR2 (germline): LNHDA, SQIVND (reference sequence). The CDR3 is 13 amino acids. CDR3 region: CASSMDKYAGYTF. The CDR3 bases are TGTGCCAGTAGTATGGACAAATACGCTGGCTACACCTTC.

The table lists this clonotype with many counts. The chain employs TRBV18 and TRBJ1-1, with no clear D. The CDR3 sequence is 15 residues long. The V end lost 1 base, the J end lost 0 bases, and 9 bases lay between the germline ends. Germline-derived CDR1 and CDR2 are KGHSH and LQKENI. The CDR3 DNA reads TGTGCCAGCTCACCACGGGGTACCGTGAACACTGAAGCTTTCTTT. Its protein product is CASSPRGTVNTEAFF.

The table lists this clonotype with many counts. V is TRBV4-3 and J is TRBJ2-5; no clear D gene. Germline assignment: CDR1 LGHNA and CDR2 YSLEER. CDR3 length equals 14 residues. V lost 1 base and J lost 7, with 13 bases in between. CDR3 sequence reads: CASSQAYREVTQYF. As DNA, the CDR3 is TGCGCCAGCAGCCAAGCATACCGCGAGGTGACCCAGTACTTC.

This clonotype was recorded at least ten times. The chain recombines TRBV3-1 with TRBJ2-7, with 8 nucleotides matching TRBD2. CDR1 LGHDT and CDR2 YNNKEL come from the germline V gene (reference sequence). The CDR3 is 12 amino acids. Germline trimming cut 11 bases from V and 1 base from J; bases unmatched to any gene: 4. CDR3 nucleotides: TGTGCCGGCGGGGGGCCTTCCTACGAGCAGTACTTC. It specifies CAGGGPSYEQYF.